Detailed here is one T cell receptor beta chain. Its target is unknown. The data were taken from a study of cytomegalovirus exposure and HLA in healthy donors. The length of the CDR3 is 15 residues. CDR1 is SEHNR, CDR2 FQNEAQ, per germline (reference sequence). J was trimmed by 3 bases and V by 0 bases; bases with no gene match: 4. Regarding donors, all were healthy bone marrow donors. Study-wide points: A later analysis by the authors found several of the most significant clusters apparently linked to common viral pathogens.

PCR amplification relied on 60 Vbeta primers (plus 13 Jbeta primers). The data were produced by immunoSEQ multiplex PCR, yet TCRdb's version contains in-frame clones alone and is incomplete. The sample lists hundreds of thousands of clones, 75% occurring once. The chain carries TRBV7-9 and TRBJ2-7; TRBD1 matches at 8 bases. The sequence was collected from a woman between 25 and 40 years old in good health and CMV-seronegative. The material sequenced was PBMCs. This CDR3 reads CASSLARGLFYEQYF. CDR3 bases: TGTGCCAGCAGCTTAGCCAGGGGGCTGTTCTACGAGCAGTACTTC. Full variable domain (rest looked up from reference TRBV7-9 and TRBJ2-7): DTGVSQNPRHKITKRGQNVTFRCDPISEHNRLYWYRQTLGQGPEFLTYFQNEAQLEKSRLLSDRFSAERPKGSFSTLEIQRTEQGDSAMYLCASSLARGLFYEQYFGPGTRLTVT.